The T cell receptor (beta chain) described here comes from a study of CD8+CD57+ T cells in acquired aplastic anemia. Whole-study findings and limits: In CD8+ cells, Simpson's diversity showed no significant difference between patients and controls.

This clonotype has more than one count but fewer than ten. The antigen remains undetermined. Investigators profiled TCR beta VDJ and CDR3 from genomic DNA template. Each CDR3 protein is one row after TCRdb ran MiXCR on the reads. In the table there are around 200,000 distinct CDR3 sequences, nearly 50% of which are singletons. This CDR3 comprises 11 residues. Germline V gene data show CDR1 as SGHTA and CDR2 as FQGNSA. V lost 3 bases and J lost 7, with 7 bases in between. CD8+CD57+ cell expansion, shown by flow cytometry, had occurred in the patients selected for sequencing. This receptor was obtained from a human donor with aplastic anemia. Material: sorted CD4+, CD8+, or CD8+CD57+ T cells (not recorded which) from PBMCs. This chain joins TRBV7-2 and TRBJ2-7; no clear D. CDR3 amino acids: CASSFREEQYF. The DNA for the CDR3 is TGTGCCAGCAGCTTTCGCGAGGAGCAGTACTTC.